The 26 T cell receptor beta chains presented below share a single source sample, sequenced in a study of CD8+CD57+ T cells in acquired aplastic anemia. Genomic DNA templated the TCR beta VDJ and CDR3 profiling. TCRdb reanalysed the reads using MiXCR and keeps one entry per CDR3 protein. Among roughly 250,000 distinct CDR3 sequences, approximately 45% were seen once, and the ten largest hold 7% to 10%. CD8+CD57+ cell expansion had been shown by flow cytometry in patients chosen for sequencing. Sequenced sample: sorted CD4+, CD8+, or CD8+CD57+ T cells (not recorded which) from PBMCs. The source is a human donor with aplastic anemia.

This clonotype came up many times. This sequence joins TRBV6-5 and TRBJ1-4; D may be TRBD1 (6 bases). This CDR3 is built from 16 residues. The germline gives CDR1 MNHEY, CDR2 SVGAGI. The V end was cut by 2 bases, the J end by 5 bases, with 15 bases between. The CDR3 loop is CASSYKVTGANEKLFF. Here the CDR3 DNA reads TGTGCCAGCAGTTACAAGGTGACAGGAGCAAATGAAAAACTGTTTTTT.

This clonotype was seen many times. The chain is built from TRBV6-1 and TRBJ1-2; D ambiguous. The V end was cut by 7 bases, the J end by 4 bases, with 7 bases between. The CDR3 sequence is 11 residues long. Germline CDR1 is MNHNS and CDR2 is SASEGT. CDR3 sequence: CASIALYGYTF. CDR3 bases: TGTGCCAGCATCGCTCTCTATGGCTACACCTTC.

The J gene is TRBJ1-3, the V gene TRBV10-2; 11 bases align to TRBD1. Germline CDR1 WSHSY, CDR2 SAAADI. V trimming: 6 bases; J trimming: 0 bases; junction bases outside the gene matches: 1. The CDR3 has 15 amino acids. DNA for the CDR3: TGCGCCAGCAGGGGGACAGGGGGCTCTGGAAACACCATATATTTT. Translating it yields CASRGTGGSGNTIYF.

This clonotype showed up many times. The rearrangement links TRBV20-1 to TRBJ1-4; D not resolved. The CDR3 is 15 residues long. Trimming removed 0 bases from V and 4 bases from J, with 12 bases in between. The germline gives CDR1 DFQATT, CDR2 SNEGSKA (reference sequence). CDR3: CSARDRSGVNEKLFF. The DNA of the CDR3 is TGCAGTGCTAGAGATAGGTCGGGTGTTAATGAAAAACTGTTTTTT.

This clonotype was seen ten or more times. This chain joins TRBV20-1 and TRBJ2-5; 13 nucleotides align to TRBD2. Germline assignment: CDR1 DFQATT and CDR2 SNEGSKA (reference sequence). The CDR3 totals 15 residues. J was trimmed by 5 bases and V by 6 bases; bases with no gene match: 9. CDR3 DNA: TGCAGTGCCAGGGGGACTAGCGGGGATTCGGAGACCCAGTACTTC. It specifies CSARGTSGDSETQYF.

This clonotype was seen ten or more times. The chain links TRBV20-1 to TRBJ1-5; D gene uncertain. The CDR3 has 15 amino acids. Per germline, CDR1 DFQATT and CDR2 SNEGSKA (reference sequence). Trimming shortened V by 0 bases and J by 1 base, and 10 bases separated the two germline ends. Here the CDR3 reads CSARDLLGSNQPQHF. CDR3 in DNA: TGCAGTGCTAGAGATCTCCTTGGGAGCAATCAGCCCCAGCATTTT.

This clonotype was seen many times. The junction does not match germline at one end; this may be a read error. This rearrangement joins TRBV7-8 to TRBJ2-5, with D possibly TRBD2 on 6 matching bases. The CDR3 has 13 residues. Germline CDR1 is SGHVS and CDR2 is FQNEAQ. The CDR3 nucleotides are TGTGCCAGCAGCCAGGAGGGGCGGGACCCCCGGCACTTC. It specifies CASSQEGRDPRHF.

The chain combines TRBV19 with TRBJ1-6, with a possible D match to TRBD1 (6 bases). The germline gives CDR1 LNHDA, CDR2 SQIVND (reference sequence). CDR3 length: 17 amino acids. Deletions cut 7 bases from V and 6 bases from J, with 22 bases between. Written as DNA, the CDR3 is TGTGCCAGTATCCCGACACCACAGGGAGGGCGTAATTCACCCCTCCACTTT. Its protein product is CASIPTPQGGRNSPLHF.

J is TRBJ1-1 and V is TRBV7-9; tentatively, D is TRBD1 (6 bases). The V gene lost 5 bases and the J gene lost 10 bases, with 14 bases spanning the gap. CDR1 and CDR2 from the germline V gene are SEHNR and FQNEAQ (reference sequence). The CDR3 runs 12 residues. The CDR3 reads CASSLPGTSAFF. CDR3 coding DNA: TGTGCCAGCAGCCTCCCCGGGACATCAGCTTTCTTT.

The chain carries TRBV20-1 and TRBJ2-7; D unresolved. The CDR3 sequence is 12 residues long. Trimming cost V 8 bases and J 2 bases, with 13 bases left between them. CDR1 DFQATT and CDR2 SNEGSKA come from the germline V gene (reference sequence). This CDR3 is CSHPGLAYEQYF. CDR3 nucleotides: TGCAGTCACCCCGGGCTAGCCTACGAGCAGTACTTC.

This clonotype has a handful of counts. This chain connects TRBV19 to TRBJ2-3; 7 bases match TRBD1. From germline, CDR1 is LNHDA and CDR2 SQIVND (reference sequence). Losses at the gene ends were 10 bases for V and 3 bases for J; bases not matched to a gene: 10. The CDR3 is made up of 14 amino acids. In DNA form, the CDR3 reads TGTGCCACTGCGACAGGGATAAGAACAGATACGCAGTATTTT. Protein: CATATGIRTDTQYF.

The chain is built from TRBV20-1 and TRBJ1-6; D not certain. The CDR3 is 12 residues long. Germline lookup yields CDR1 DFQATT and CDR2 SNEGSKA (reference sequence). V lost 1 base and J 8 bases, leaving 6 bases between the germline ends. CDR3 coding DNA: TGCAGTGCTAGAGCGGTGGATTCACCCCTCCACTTT. Translated: CSARAVDSPLHF.

The rearrangement joins TRBV6-6 to TRBJ2-4; 12 bases match TRBD2. Unmatched junction bases numbered 11, after V lost 7 bases and J lost 1 base. CDR3 length equals 18 residues. Germline assignment: CDR1 MNHNY and CDR2 SVGAGI (reference sequence). CDR3 in DNA: TGTGCCAGCAATCAGACTAGCGGGGGCGTTTCGGCCAAAAACATTCAGTACTTC. The encoded protein is CASNQTSGGVSAKNIQYF.

CDR3 sequence reads: CSAIRTGNQPQHF. CDR3 DNA: TGCAGTGCTATAAGGACAGGTAATCAGCCCCAGCATTTT. V gene TRBV20-1 combines with J gene TRBJ1-5, with TRBD1 matching over 7 bases. The ends lost 4 bases at V and 4 bases at J; junction bases unmatched: 4. The germline gives CDR1 DFQATT, CDR2 SNEGSKA (reference sequence). CDR3 size: 13 residues.

The chain recombines TRBV6-4 with TRBJ2-1; TRBD2 agrees at 8 bases. Trimming cost V 6 bases and J 3 bases; bases outside gene matches: 7. The CDR3 covers 15 residues. Germline V gene data show CDR1 as MRHNA and CDR2 as SNTAGT. The CDR3 coding sequence is TGTGCCAGCAGCGAAACTAGCGGCCACTACAATGAGCAGTTCTTC. Its protein is CASSETSGHYNEQFF.

The sample holds many counts of this clonotype. The chain uses TRBV2 and TRBJ1-6; D gene ambiguous. The CDR3 runs to 17 residues. From germline, CDR1 is SNHLY and CDR2 FYNNEI. Trimming removed 2 bases at V and 4 bases at J, with 15 bases between. The CDR3 DNA reads as TGTGCCAGCAGTGAAATCTTCCAGCCGAAATATAATTCACCCCTCCACTTT. Its protein product is CASSEIFQPKYNSPLHF.

This clonotype was observed many times. The gene calls are TRBV4-3 and TRBJ1-6; the D is unclear. There are 13 residues in the CDR3. Germline CDR1 reads LGHNA; CDR2 reads YSLEER. The ends were cut back, 0 bases at V and 7 bases at J, with 4 bases in the middle. The chain's CDR3 is CASSQEGNSPLHF. The CDR3 DNA sequence: TGCGCCAGCAGCCAAGAAGGGAATTCACCCCTCCACTTT.

In its sample, this clonotype was seen once. V and J are TRBV14 and TRBJ1-2; TRBD1 aligns across 7 bases. The ends lost 0 bases at V and 10 bases at J; junction bases unmatched: 5. The CDR3 sequence is 13 residues long. Germline V gene lookup returns CDR1 SGHDN and CDR2 FVKESK. This CDR3 reads CASSQETGRVYTF. The CDR3 DNA reads as TGTGCCAGCAGCCAAGAGACAGGGCGTGTCTACACCTTC.

The chain recombines TRBV10-1 with TRBJ1-1, with TRBD1 as a possible D gene (6 bases). The CDR3 is 13 amino acids. Germline values: CDR1 WNHNN, CDR2 SYGVQD (reference sequence). Trimming removed 7 bases from V and 10 bases from J, with 19 bases in between. The CDR3 sequence is CASISWGARGAFF. The CDR3 DNA follows: TGCGCCAGCATCTCATGGGGGGCCAGGGGAGCTTTCTTT.

This sequence joins TRBV19 and TRBJ1-4, with D unclear. From germline, CDR1 is LNHDA and CDR2 SQIVND (reference sequence). V lost 4 bases and J 6 bases, leaving 6 bases between the germline ends. The CDR3 contains 12 residues. CDR3 protein: CASSTRDEKLFF. CDR3 DNA sequence: TGTGCCAGTAGTACCAGAGATGAAAAACTGTTTTTT.

This chain links TRBV7-2 with TRBJ1-1, with unresolved D. CDR1 and CDR2 (germline): SGHTA, FQGNSA. There are 14 residues in the CDR3. The V end lost 5 bases, the J end lost 4 bases, and 14 bases lay between the germline ends. The CDR3 loop reads CASSLHGWGTEAFF. CDR3 bases: TGTGCCAGCAGCCTACACGGGTGGGGCACTGAAGCTTTCTTT.

This chain uses TRBV5-1 with TRBJ1-1; D gene ambiguous. The V gene's germline CDR1 is SGHRS and CDR2 YFSETQ. Between the trimmed V and J ends, which lost 4 bases and 1 base, there was a span of 11 bases. The CDR3 covers 14 residues. CDR3 sequence reads: CASSPSIGNTEAFF. The CDR3, as DNA: TGCGCCAGCAGCCCCTCCATCGGGAACACTGAAGCTTTCTTT.

This clonotype was observed a few times. The V gene is TRBV5-4, the J gene TRBJ2-2, with 8 bases aligning to TRBD1. CDR1 is SGHNT and CDR2 is YYREEE in the germline V gene (reference sequence). The CDR3 is made up of 18 amino acids. V was pared by 4 bases and J by 4 bases, with 15 bases of the junction left unmatched. CDR3 residues: CASSGDLKTGVVTGELFF. The CDR3 region has the DNA TGTGCCAGCAGCGGGGACTTAAAGACAGGGGTAGTCACCGGGGAGCTGTTTTTT.

The sample holds many counts of this clonotype. The V call is TRBV4-3, the J call TRBJ2-7; no clear D. Looked up from germline, CDR1 is LGHNA and CDR2 is YSLEER. The CDR3 totals 15 residues. V shed 4 bases and J shed 2 bases, with 15 bases lying between them. CDR3 loop: CASSPERGLTYEQYF. The CDR3 DNA sequence: TGCGCCAGCAGCCCAGAACGAGGCTTAACCTACGAGCAGTACTTC.

The sample holds many counts of this clonotype. This rearrangement joins TRBV5-6 to TRBJ2-7, with D perhaps matching TRBD2 (6 bases). The CDR3 contains 15 residues. V was clipped by 0 bases and J by 0 bases, with 10 bases between them. Germline V gene lookup returns CDR1 SGHDT and CDR2 YYEEEE. Here the CDR3 DNA reads TGTGCCAGCAGCTTGGGGCGGGGCGACTCCTACGAGCAGTACTTC. It specifies CASSLGRGDSYEQYF.

The table lists this clonotype with a few counts. This chain uses TRBV29-1 with TRBJ1-3; TRBD1 is a possible D gene (5 bases). The V end was cut by 5 bases, the J end by 7 bases, with 12 bases between. The CDR3 runs 12 residues. CDR1 SQVTM and CDR2 ANQGSEA come from the germline V gene. The CDR3 sequence: CSVRGEGNTIYF. The CDR3 coding sequence is TGCAGCGTTAGGGGTGAAGGGAACACCATATATTTT.